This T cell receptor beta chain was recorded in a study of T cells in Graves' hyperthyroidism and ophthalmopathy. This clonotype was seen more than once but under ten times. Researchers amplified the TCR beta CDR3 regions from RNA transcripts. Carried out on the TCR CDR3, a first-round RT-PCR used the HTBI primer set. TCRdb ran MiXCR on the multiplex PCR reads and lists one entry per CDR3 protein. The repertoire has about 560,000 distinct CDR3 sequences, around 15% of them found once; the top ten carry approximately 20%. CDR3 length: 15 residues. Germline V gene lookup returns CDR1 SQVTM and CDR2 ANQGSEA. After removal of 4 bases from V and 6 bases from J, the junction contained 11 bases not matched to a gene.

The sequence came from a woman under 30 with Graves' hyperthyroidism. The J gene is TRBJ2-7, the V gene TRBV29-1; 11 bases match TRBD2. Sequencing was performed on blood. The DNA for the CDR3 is TGCAGCGTTGTCTTAAATACGGGACTAGCGGTCGAGCAGTACTTC. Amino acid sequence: CSVVLNTGLAVEQYF.